This T cell receptor beta chain was recorded in a study of cytomegalovirus exposure and HLA in healthy donors. The PCR employed 60 Vbeta primers together with 13 Jbeta primers. Profiled with immunoSEQ multiplex PCR; TCRdb holds only in-frame clones, not every one. This table has about 120,000 clones, 63% appearing once. The sample was PBMCs. The source is a man in his forties or fifties in good health and CMV-seropositive.

CDR3 region: CASSFNINSPLHF. DNA of the CDR3: TGCGCCAGCAGCTTTAATATTAATTCACCCCTCCACTTT. The V call is TRBV5-1, the J call TRBJ1-6; D is unclear. Trimming shortened V by 2 bases and J by 6 bases, and 6 bases separated the two germline ends. Germline CDR1 reads SGHRS; CDR2 reads YFSETQ. CDR3 size: 13 residues.